The 14 T cell receptor beta chains listed next were all sequenced from one sample in a study of early T cells in non-severe SARS-CoV-2 infection. TCRdb independently ran MiXCR on the 5' RACE reads; one entry per CDR3 protein. The table records more than 55,000 distinct CDR3 sequences, roughly an eighth of them present only once. The sequenced sample consisted of whole blood. The receptors derive from an adult who was a healthcare worker with PCR-confirmed SARS-CoV-2 infection or an uninfected control (not recorded which).

Ten or more counts support this clonotype. CDR3 nucleotides: TGTGCTAGTGCAGCTAGCGGCACAGATACGCAGTATTTT. Translated: CASAASGTDTQYF. The rearrangement joins TRBV12-5 to TRBJ2-3; weak D call: TRBD2 (6 bases). Germline CDR1 and CDR2: LGHNT and FRNRAP. The length of the CDR3 is 13 residues. V gave up 7 bases and J gave up 1 base, with 9 bases separating them.

At least ten counts were recorded for this clonotype. The V gene is TRBV25-1, the J gene TRBJ2-1; 9 bases line up with TRBD1. CDR3 length: 14 residues. V was clipped by 4 bases and J by 7 bases; unmatched bases: 5. Germline lookup yields CDR1 MGHDK and CDR2 SYGVNS. CDR3 nucleotide sequence: TGTGCCAGCAGTGCCGGACAGGGGAGGAATGAGCAGTTCTTC. Its translation: CASSAGQGRNEQFF.

The chain employs TRBV14 and TRBJ2-3, with TRBD1 identical over 10 bases. The CDR3 is 13 amino acids. V gave up 1 base and J gave up 14 bases; unmatched junction bases: 6. Germline loops: CDR1 SGHDN, CDR2 FVKESK. The CDR3 sequence is CASSQAGQGVLYF. DNA of the CDR3: TGTGCCAGCAGCCAAGCTGGACAGGGGGTACTGTATTTT.

The V and J genes are TRBV28 and TRBJ2-3; D gene unclear. Trimming pared 4 bases from V and 6 bases from J, leaving 8 bases between. CDR1 is MDHEN and CDR2 is SYDVKM in the germline V gene. The CDR3 spans 12 residues. CDR3 region: CASSSPGDTQYF. In DNA, the CDR3 is TGTGCCAGCAGTTCCCCCGGGGATACGCAGTATTTT.

This clonotype was seen repeatedly, ten times or more. The chain uses TRBV18 and TRBJ1-5; 7 positions match TRBD1. V was pared by 3 bases and J by 0 bases, with 5 bases of the junction left unmatched. The CDR3 has 16 residues. The germline V gene encodes CDR1 KGHSH and CDR2 LQKENI. The CDR3 sequence is CASSPDRAPSNQPQHF. CDR3 coding DNA: TGTGCCAGCTCACCCGACAGGGCCCCTAGCAATCAGCCCCAGCATTTT. The whole variable domain, filled in from reference TRBV18 and TRBJ1-5, reads NAGVMQNPRHLVRRRGQEARLRCSPMKGHSHVYWYRQLPEEGLKFMVYLQKENIIDESGMPKERFSAEFPKEGPSILRIQQVVRGDSAAYFCASSPDRAPSNQPQHFGDGTRLSIL.

There are a few counts of this clonotype. The chain uses TRBV28 and TRBJ2-5; D gene unclear. CDR3 length: 13 residues. The germline V and J ends were trimmed by 10 bases and 3 bases, with 15 bases remaining between them. CDR1 is MDHEN and CDR2 is SYDVKM in the germline V gene. CDR3 residues: CATILSGEETQYF. CDR3 in DNA: TGTGCCACCATTCTAAGTGGGGAAGAGACCCAGTACTTC.

This clonotype occurred many times. This rearrangement joins TRBV23-1 to TRBJ1-5; D unresolved. TRBV23-1 carries the ORF label, with uncertain function. This CDR3 comprises 14 residues. V dropped 2 bases and J dropped 5 bases, with 10 bases sitting between them. CDR3 in DNA: TGCGCCAGCAGTCAAGGACGAGCGGATCAGCCCCAGCATTTT. It specifies CASSQGRADQPQHF.

This clonotype was counted many times. This chain links TRBV6-2 or TRBV6-3 with TRBJ2-2; a possible D gene is TRBD2 (6 bases). Trimming pared 8 bases from V and 2 bases from J, leaving 12 bases between. This CDR3 has 14 amino acids. Germline lookup yields CDR1 MNHEY and CDR2 SVGEGT. CDR3 nucleotide sequence: TGTGCCAGCGCCGGGAGATACAACACCGGGGAGCTGTTTTTT. It is translated as CASAGRYNTGELFF.

The chain is built from TRBV18 and TRBJ2-7; TRBD2 aligns across 7 bases. Germline CDR1 and CDR2: KGHSH and LQKENI. V gave up 4 bases and J gave up 6 bases; unmatched junction bases: 9. The CDR3 is 14 residues long. CDR3 sequence reads: CASSQDVGEGEQYF. In nucleotides, the CDR3 is TGTGCCAGCTCACAGGATGTAGGGGAGGGCGAGCAGTACTTC.

This clonotype has more than one count but fewer than ten. V usage is TRBV27 and J usage is TRBJ1-2; 9 bases map to TRBD1. This CDR3 region has 14 residues. Germline-derived CDR1 and CDR2 are MNHEY and SMNVEV (reference sequence). V was clipped by 8 bases and J by 0 bases; unmatched bases: 4. In DNA form, the CDR3 reads TGTGCCAGCGCAACAGGGGGCCCTAACTATGGCTACACCTTC. Translating gives CASATGGPNYGYTF.

In this sample, this clonotype turned up many times. The rearrangement links TRBV6-6 to TRBJ1-2, with a weak D call TRBD1 (5 bases). CDR3 length: 12 amino acids. The ends were cut back, 5 bases at V and 4 bases at J, with 8 bases in the middle. Germline V gene data show CDR1 as MNHNY and CDR2 as SVGAGI (reference sequence). DNA for the CDR3: TGTGCCAGCAGTAGGGACGGCTATGGCTACACCTTC. Translated: CASSRDGYGYTF.

This clonotype was picked up many times. V is TRBV7-9 and J is TRBJ1-6, with D hard to call. The CDR3 runs 14 residues. The V end was cut by 2 bases, the J end by 7 bases, with 9 bases between. The germline V gene has CDR1 SEHNR and CDR2 FQNEAQ (reference sequence). As DNA, the CDR3 is TGTGCCAGCAGCTTACCCCTAGGGAATTCACCCCTCCACTTT. It is translated as CASSLPLGNSPLHF.

This clonotype was seen a handful of times. The V gene is TRBV14, the J gene TRBJ1-1; D call uncertain. The V and J ends lost 1 base and 9 bases respectively, with 6 bases between them. The CDR3 consists of 11 residues. CDR1 and CDR2 (germline): SGHDN, FVKESK. The CDR3 protein is CASSQGGKAFF. CDR3 nucleotides: TGTGCCAGCAGCCAAGGAGGGAAAGCTTTCTTT.

This chain connects TRBV29-1 to TRBJ2-1; perhaps TRBD2 as D (6 bases). V was pared by 6 bases and J by 7 bases, with 13 bases between. Per germline, CDR1 SQVTM and CDR2 ANQGSEA. The CDR3 is made up of 12 amino acids. DNA of the CDR3: TGCAGCGTGGAGGGTTATTCGAATGAGCAGTTCTTC. It encodes CSVEGYSNEQFF.